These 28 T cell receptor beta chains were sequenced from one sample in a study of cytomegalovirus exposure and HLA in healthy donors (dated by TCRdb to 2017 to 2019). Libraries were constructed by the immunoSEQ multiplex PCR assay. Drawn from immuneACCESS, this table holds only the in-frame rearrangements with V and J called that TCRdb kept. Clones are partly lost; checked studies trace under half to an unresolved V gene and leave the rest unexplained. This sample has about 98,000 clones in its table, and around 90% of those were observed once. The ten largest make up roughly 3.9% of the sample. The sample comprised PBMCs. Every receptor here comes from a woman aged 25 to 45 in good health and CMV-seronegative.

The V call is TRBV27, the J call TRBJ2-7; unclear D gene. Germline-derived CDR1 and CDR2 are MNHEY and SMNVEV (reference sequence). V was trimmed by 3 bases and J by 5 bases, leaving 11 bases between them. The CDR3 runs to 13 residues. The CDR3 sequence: CASSFLRADEQYF. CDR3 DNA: TGTGCCAGCAGTTTCCTAAGAGCCGACGAGCAGTACTTC.

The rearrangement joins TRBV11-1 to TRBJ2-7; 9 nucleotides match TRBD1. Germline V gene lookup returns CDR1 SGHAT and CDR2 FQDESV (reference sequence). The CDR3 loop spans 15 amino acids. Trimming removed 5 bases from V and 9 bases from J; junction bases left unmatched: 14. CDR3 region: CASSGLTYRGQGQYF. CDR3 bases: TGTGCCAGCAGCGGCCTGACGTACAGGGGGCAAGGGCAGTACTTC.

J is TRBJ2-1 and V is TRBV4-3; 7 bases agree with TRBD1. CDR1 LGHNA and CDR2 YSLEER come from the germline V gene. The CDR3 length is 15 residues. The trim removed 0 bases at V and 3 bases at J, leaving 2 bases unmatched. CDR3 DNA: TGCGCCAGCAGCCAAGATCAGGGGGTCTACAATGAGCAGTTCTTC. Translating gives CASSQDQGVYNEQFF.

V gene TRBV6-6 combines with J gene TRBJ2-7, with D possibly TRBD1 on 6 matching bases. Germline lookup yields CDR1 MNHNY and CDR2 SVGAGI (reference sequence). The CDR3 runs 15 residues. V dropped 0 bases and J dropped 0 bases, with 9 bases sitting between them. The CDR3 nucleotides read TGTGCCAGCAGTTACTCGGTGGACAGCTCCTACGAGCAGTACTTC. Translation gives CASSYSVDSSYEQYF.

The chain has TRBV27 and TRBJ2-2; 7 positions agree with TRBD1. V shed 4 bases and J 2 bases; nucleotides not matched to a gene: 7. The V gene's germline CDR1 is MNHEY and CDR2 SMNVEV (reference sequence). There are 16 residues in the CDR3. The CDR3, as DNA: TGTGCCAGCAGTTATTCGGGACAGATTAACACCGGGGAGCTGTTTTTT. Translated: CASSYSGQINTGELFF.

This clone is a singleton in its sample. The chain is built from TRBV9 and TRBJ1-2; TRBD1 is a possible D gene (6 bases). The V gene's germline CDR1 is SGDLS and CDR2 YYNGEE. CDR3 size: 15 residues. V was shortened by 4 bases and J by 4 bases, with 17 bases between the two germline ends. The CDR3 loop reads CASSPQGDRSYGYTF. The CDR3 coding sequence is TGTGCCAGCAGCCCCCAAGGAGACAGGTCCTATGGCTACACCTTC.

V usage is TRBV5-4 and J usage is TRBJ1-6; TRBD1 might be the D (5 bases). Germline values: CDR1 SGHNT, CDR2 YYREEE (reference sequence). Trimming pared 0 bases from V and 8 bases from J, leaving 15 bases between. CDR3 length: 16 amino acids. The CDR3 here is CASSLVRGLVDSPLHF. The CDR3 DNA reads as TGTGCCAGCAGCTTGGTGCGGGGCTTGGTGGATTCACCCCTCCACTTT.

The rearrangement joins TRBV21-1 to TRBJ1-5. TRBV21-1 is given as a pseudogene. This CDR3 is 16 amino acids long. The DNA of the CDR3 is TGTGCCAGCAGCAAAGAGGGAGCTCCTACAGATCAGCCCCAGCATTTT. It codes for CASSKEGAPTDQPQHF.

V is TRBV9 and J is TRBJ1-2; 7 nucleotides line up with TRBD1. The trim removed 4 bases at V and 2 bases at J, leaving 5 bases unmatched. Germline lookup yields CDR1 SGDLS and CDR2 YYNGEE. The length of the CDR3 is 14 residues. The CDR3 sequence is CASSPQQGNYGYTF. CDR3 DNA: TGTGCCAGCAGCCCCCAACAGGGGAACTATGGCTACACCTTC.

CDR3 in DNA: TGTGCCAGCAGTAACAGCCCGAACACTGAAGCTTTCTTT. It yields the protein CASSNSPNTEAFF. This chain joins TRBV2 and TRBJ1-1; no clear D. This CDR3 has 13 amino acids. V lost 5 bases and J lost 1, with 8 bases in between. From germline, CDR1 is SNHLY and CDR2 FYNNEI. The full variable domain, in which reference TRBV2 and TRBJ1-1 provide the parts outside the CDR3, is EPEVTQTPSHQVTQMGQEVILRCVPISNHLYFYWYRQILGQKVEFLVSFYNNEISEKSEIFDDQFSVERPDGSNFTLKIRSTKLEDSAMYFCASSNSPNTEAFFGQGTRLTVV.

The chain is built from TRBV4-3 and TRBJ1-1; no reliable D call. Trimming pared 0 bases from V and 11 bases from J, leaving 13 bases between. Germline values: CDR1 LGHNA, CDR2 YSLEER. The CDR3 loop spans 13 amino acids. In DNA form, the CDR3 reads TGCGCCAGCAGCCAAGATTCCGGGTTTGGCGCTTTCTTT. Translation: CASSQDSGFGAFF.

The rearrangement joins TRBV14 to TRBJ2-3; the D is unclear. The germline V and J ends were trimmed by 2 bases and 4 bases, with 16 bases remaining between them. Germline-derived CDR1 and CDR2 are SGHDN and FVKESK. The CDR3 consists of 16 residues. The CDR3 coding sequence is TGTGCCAGCAGCCAACCCTCGAGCGTCGGGTCAGATACGCAGTATTTT. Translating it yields CASSQPSSVGSDTQYF.

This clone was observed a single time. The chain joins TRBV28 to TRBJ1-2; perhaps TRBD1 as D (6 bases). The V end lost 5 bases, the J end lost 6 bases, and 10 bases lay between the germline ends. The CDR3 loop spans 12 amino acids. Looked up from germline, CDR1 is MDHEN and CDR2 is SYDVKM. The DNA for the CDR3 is TGTGCCAGCAGTACAGGGCTTGATGGCTACACCTTC. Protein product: CASSTGLDGYTF.

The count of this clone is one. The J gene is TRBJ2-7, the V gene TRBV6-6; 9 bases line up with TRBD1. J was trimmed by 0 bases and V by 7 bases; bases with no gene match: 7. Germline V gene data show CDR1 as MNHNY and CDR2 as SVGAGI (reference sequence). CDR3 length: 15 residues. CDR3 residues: CASKPGQGFSYEQYF. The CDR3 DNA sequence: TGTGCCAGCAAACCGGGACAGGGATTCTCCTACGAGCAGTACTTC.

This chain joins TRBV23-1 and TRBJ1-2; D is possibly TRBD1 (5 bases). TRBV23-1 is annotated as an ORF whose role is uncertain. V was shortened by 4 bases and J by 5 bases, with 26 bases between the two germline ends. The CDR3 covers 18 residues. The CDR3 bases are TGCGCCAGCAGTCCCTACGAAGGGTTTTCGGGGGGAAGGTATGGCTACACCTTC. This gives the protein CASSPYEGFSGGRYGYTF.

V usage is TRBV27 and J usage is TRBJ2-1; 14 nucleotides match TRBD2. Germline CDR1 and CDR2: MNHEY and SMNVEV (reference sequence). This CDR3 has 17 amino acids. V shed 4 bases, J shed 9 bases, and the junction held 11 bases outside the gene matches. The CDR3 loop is CASSSPRLAGGRGEQFF. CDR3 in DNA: TGTGCCAGCAGTTCCCCTCGACTAGCGGGGGGGCGTGGTGAGCAGTTCTTC.

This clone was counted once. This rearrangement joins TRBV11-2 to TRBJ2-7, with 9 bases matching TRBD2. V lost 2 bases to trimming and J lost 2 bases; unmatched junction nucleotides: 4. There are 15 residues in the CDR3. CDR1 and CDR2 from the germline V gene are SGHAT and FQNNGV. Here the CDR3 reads CASSLLQRGAYEQYF. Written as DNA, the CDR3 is TGTGCCAGCAGCTTATTGCAGCGGGGGGCCTACGAGCAGTACTTC.

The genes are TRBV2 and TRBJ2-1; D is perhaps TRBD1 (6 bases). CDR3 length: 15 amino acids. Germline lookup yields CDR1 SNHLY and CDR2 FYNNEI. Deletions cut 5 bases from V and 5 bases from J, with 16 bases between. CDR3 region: CASSKTGNGNNEQFF. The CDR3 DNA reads TGTGCCAGCAGTAAAACAGGGAATGGAAACAATGAGCAGTTCTTC.

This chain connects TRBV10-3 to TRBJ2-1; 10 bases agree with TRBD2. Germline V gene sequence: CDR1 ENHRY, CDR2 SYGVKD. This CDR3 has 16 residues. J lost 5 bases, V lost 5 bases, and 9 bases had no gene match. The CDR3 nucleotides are TGTGCCATCAGTCGCCTAACTAGCGGGAAAGACAATGAGCAGTTCTTC. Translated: CAISRLTSGKDNEQFF.

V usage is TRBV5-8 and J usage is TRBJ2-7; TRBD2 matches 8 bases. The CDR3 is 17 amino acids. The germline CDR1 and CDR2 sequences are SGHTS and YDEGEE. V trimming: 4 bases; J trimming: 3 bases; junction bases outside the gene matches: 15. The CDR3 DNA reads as TGTGCCAGCAGCCGCCCCTGGGGATCCGGGAGGGACTACGAGCAGTACTTC. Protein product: CASSRPWGSGRDYEQYF.

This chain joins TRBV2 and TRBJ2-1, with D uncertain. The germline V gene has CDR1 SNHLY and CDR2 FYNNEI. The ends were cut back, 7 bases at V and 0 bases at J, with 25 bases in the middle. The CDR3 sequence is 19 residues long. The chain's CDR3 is CASIQTLGLAKNSYNEQFF. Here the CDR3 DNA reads TGTGCCAGCATTCAAACCCTCGGGTTAGCAAAGAACTCCTACAATGAGCAGTTCTTC.

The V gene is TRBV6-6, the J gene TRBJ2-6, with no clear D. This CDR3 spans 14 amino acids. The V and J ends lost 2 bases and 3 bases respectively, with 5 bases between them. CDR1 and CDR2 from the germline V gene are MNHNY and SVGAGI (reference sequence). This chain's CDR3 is CASSYVVGANVLTF. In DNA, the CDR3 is TGTGCCAGCAGTTACGTAGTTGGGGCCAACGTCCTGACTTTC.

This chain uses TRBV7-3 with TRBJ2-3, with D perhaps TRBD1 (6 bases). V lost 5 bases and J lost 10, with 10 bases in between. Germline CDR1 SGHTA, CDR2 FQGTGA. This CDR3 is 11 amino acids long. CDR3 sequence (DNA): TGTGCCAGCAGCCTGGGGGCGGCGCAGTATTTT. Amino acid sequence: CASSLGAAQYF.

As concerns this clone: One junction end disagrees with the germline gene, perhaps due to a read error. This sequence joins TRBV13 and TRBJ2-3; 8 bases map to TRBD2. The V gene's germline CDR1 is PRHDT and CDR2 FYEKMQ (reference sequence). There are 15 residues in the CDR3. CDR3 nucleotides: TGTGCCAGCAGCCCCCCCCGTGTCGGGACTAGAAATTTAAGGTTT. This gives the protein CASSPPRVGTRNLRF. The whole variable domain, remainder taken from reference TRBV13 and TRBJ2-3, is AAGVIQSPRHLIKEKRETATLKCYPIPRHDTVYWYQQGPGQDPQFLISFYEKMQSDKGSIPDRFSAQQFSDYHSELNMSSLELGDSALYFCASSPPRVGTRNLRFGPGTRLTVL.

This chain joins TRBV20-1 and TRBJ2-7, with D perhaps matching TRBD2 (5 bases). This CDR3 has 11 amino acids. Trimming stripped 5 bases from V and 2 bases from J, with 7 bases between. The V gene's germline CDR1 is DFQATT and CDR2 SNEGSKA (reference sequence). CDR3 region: CSAAGTYEQYF. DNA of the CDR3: TGCAGTGCTGCGGGTACCTACGAGCAGTACTTC.

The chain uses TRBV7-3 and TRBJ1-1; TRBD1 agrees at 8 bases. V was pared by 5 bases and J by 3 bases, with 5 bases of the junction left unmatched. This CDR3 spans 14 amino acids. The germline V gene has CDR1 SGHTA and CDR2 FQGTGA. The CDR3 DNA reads TGTGCCAGCAGCATGACAGGGGAGGACACTGAAGCTTTCTTT. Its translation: CASSMTGEDTEAFF. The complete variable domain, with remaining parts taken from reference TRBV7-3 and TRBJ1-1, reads GAGVSQTPSNKVTEKGKYVELRCDPISGHTALYWYRQSLGQGPEFLIYFQGTGAADDSGLPNDRFFAVRPEGSVSTLKIQRTERGDSAVYLCASSMTGEDTEAFFGQGTRLTVV.

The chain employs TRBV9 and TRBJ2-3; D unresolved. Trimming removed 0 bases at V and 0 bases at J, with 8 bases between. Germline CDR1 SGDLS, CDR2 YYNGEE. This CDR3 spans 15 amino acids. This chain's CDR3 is CASSVGGPSTDTQYF. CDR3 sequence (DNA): TGTGCCAGCAGCGTAGGCGGTCCTAGCACAGATACGCAGTATTTT.

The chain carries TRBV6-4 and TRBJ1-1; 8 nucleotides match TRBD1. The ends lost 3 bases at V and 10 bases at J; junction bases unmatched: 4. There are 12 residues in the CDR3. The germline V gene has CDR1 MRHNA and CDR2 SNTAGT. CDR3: CASSDSTGGAFF. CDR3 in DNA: TGTGCCAGCAGTGATTCAACAGGGGGAGCTTTCTTT.